What follows is one T cell receptor beta chain and its context. This entry belongs to a study of CD8+ T cells in alopecia areata. cDNA reverse transcribed from extracted RNA served as the sequencing template. Libraries were prepared by immunoSEQ multiplex PCR; TCRdb keeps only in-frame clonotypes and omits some of them. The sample yields 270,000 or so clones, about 62% seen once. Described treatment: oral pan-JAK inhibitor, 5-10 mg twice daily. This CDR3 is 14 amino acids long. V was pared by 4 bases and J by 5 bases, with 11 bases of the junction left unmatched. Germline V gene data show CDR1 as GTSNPN and CDR2 as SVGIG (reference sequence).

The J gene is TRBJ2-7, the V gene TRBV30; 7 bases are a match to TRBD1. The TCR was taken from a human donor with alopecia areata. Sequenced material: CD4+ T cells sorted from blood, taken at week 24, from a patient treated with tofacitinib. The CDR3 here is CAWTGGLLGNEQYF. The DNA of the CDR3 is TGTGCCTGGACAGGGGGATTGTTGGGCAACGAGCAGTACTTC. Complete variable domain (other parts from reference TRBV30 and TRBJ2-7): SQTIHQWPATLVQPVGSPLSLECTVEGTSNPNLYWYRQAAGRGLQLLFYSVGIGQISSEVPQNLSASRPQDRQFILSSKKLLLSDSGFYLCAWTGGLLGNEQYFGPGTRLTVT.